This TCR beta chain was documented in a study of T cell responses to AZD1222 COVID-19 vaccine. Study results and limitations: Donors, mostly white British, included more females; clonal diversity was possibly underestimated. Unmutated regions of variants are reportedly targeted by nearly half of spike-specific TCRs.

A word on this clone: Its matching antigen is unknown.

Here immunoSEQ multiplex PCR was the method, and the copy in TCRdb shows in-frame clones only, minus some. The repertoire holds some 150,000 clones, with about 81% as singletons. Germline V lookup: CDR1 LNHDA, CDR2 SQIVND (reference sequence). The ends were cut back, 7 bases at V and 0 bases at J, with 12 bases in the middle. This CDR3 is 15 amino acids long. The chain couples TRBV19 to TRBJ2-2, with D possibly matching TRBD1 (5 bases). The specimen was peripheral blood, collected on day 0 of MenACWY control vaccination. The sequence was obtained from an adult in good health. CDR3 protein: CASIRGGANTGELFF. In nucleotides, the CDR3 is TGTGCCAGTATTAGGGGTGGGGCGAACACCGGGGAGCTGTTTTTT.